The 27 T cell receptor beta chains in this list originate from one sample, sequenced in a study of blood T cells in healthy people across ages. Together with a sample-barcoded 5' primer, a J-beta primer mix was included in a second PCR lasting about 7 to 12 cycles. TCRdb re-analysed the 5' RACE reads in MiXCR, keeping a single row per CDR3 protein. The sample lists roughly 2 million distinct CDR3 sequences, about 49% seen once, with roughly 2.1% in the top ten. The sample was blood. The origin of the receptors is a woman aged 40 to 50 in good health.

This sequence joins TRBV7-2 and TRBJ2-7; D perhaps matches TRBD2 (6 bases). The J call may not be correct, given that the DNA end is closer to TRBJ2-5. Germline loops: CDR1 SGHTA, CDR2 FQGNSA. The CDR3 contains 15 residues. As DNA, the CDR3 is TGTGCCAGCAGCCCCGGCGGGATCTCACAGGAGACCCAGTACTTC. Residues: CASSPGGISQETQYF.

The rearrangement joins TRBV28 to TRBJ2-7; D perhaps matches TRBD1 (5 bases). The CDR3 runs 12 residues. CDR1 MDHEN and CDR2 SYDVKM come from the germline V gene. V lost 6 bases to trimming and J lost 3 bases, with 9 bases between them. The CDR3 is CASRPTVYEQYF. DNA of the CDR3: TGTGCCAGCAGACCGACAGTCTACGAGCAGTACTTC.

CDR3 DNA sequence: TGTGCCAGCAGCCGCGTCAATGAGCGTTCACCCCTCCACTTT. As protein: CASSRVNERSPLHF. The chain carries TRBV3-1 and TRBJ1-6; D remains ambiguous. Germline lookup yields CDR1 LGHDT and CDR2 YNNKEL (reference sequence). CDR3 length: 14 amino acids. The V end lost 4 bases, the J end lost 9 bases, and 13 bases lay between the germline ends.

The rearrangement links TRBV11-2 to TRBJ2-7; D possibly corresponds to TRBD1 (5 bases). The CDR3 consists of 17 residues. The germline V gene encodes CDR1 SGHAT and CDR2 FQNNGV. Trimming left V 3 bases short and J 0 bases short, with 18 bases between. The CDR3 DNA follows: TGTGCCAGCAGCTTTCTTCTGGCAGGGAAAAGCTCCTACGAGCAGTACTTC. Translated: CASSFLLAGKSSYEQYF.

CDR3 DNA sequence: TGTGCCAGCAGCGTAGGTGGGGGTTCTAACTATGGCTACACCTTC. This gives the protein CASSVGGGSNYGYTF. The J gene is TRBJ1-2, the V gene TRBV9; D possibly corresponds to TRBD1 (5 bases). V lost 0 bases and J 0 bases, leaving 9 bases between the germline ends. Germline lookup yields CDR1 SGDLS and CDR2 YYNGEE. The length of the CDR3 is 15 residues.

The chain employs TRBV27 and TRBJ2-1; a weak D match, TRBD1 (6 bases). Trimming stripped 8 bases from V and 0 bases from J, with 17 bases between. The CDR3 is 16 amino acids. The V gene's germline CDR1 is MNHEY and CDR2 SMNVEV (reference sequence). The DNA of the CDR3 is TGTGCCAGCGGGGATGGGGGCCCCCTCTCCTACAATGAGCAGTTCTTC. Translation: CASGDGGPLSYNEQFF.

The rearrangement links TRBV6-2 or TRBV6-3 to TRBJ2-7, with no clear D. The length of the CDR3 is 12 residues. Germline lookup yields CDR1 MNHEY and CDR2 SVGEGT. Between the trimmed V and J ends, which lost 2 bases and 7 bases, there was a span of 9 bases. The CDR3 region is CASSYEGKEQYF. The CDR3 nucleotides read TGTGCCAGCAGTTACGAAGGGAAGGAGCAGTACTTC.

V gene TRBV20-1 combines with J gene TRBJ1-5; D ambiguous. Per germline, CDR1 DFQATT and CDR2 SNEGSKA (reference sequence). CDR3 length: 15 residues. Trimming took 4 bases from V and 1 from J, leaving 14 bases between them. The CDR3 DNA is TGCAGTGCTATCAACAGAGGTCGGAGCAATCAGCCCCAGCATTTT. Translated: CSAINRGRSNQPQHF.

The CDR3 coding sequence is TGTGCCACGTCGCTAGGCTACGCTAGCACAGATACGCAGTATTTT. Amino acid sequence: CATSLGYASTDTQYF. J is TRBJ2-3 and V is TRBV27; D is unclear. In germline, CDR1 is MNHEY, CDR2 SMNVEV (reference sequence). V lost 10 bases and J 0 bases, leaving 17 bases between the germline ends. The CDR3 totals 15 residues.

This rearrangement joins TRBV27 to TRBJ1-2, with 7 bases fitting TRBD1. The V gene's germline CDR1 is MNHEY and CDR2 SMNVEV (reference sequence). This CDR3 has 14 amino acids. V shed 8 bases and J 5 bases; nucleotides not matched to a gene: 11. Here the CDR3 reads CASRREGAGYGYTF. In nucleotides, the CDR3 is TGTGCCAGCCGCCGGGAGGGGGCGGGATATGGCTACACCTTC.

This clonotype was seen more than once but under ten times. A much larger clone differs by one base, so this may be a read error. This chain uses TRBV7-2 with TRBJ1-2; D is unclear. The CDR3 runs 13 residues. V was cut by 5 bases and J by 4 bases, with 11 bases left in between. Germline V gene data show CDR1 as SGHTA and CDR2 as FQGNSA. CDR3 bases: TGTGCCAGCAGCGGAGAGATGATCTATGGCTACACCTTC. As protein: CASSGEMIYGYTF.

The genes are TRBV10-3 and TRBJ2-1; 7 bases fit TRBD2. CDR1 is ENHRY and CDR2 is SYGVKD in the germline V gene. The length of the CDR3 is 14 residues. Trimming cost V 0 bases and J 7 bases; bases outside gene matches: 3. In nucleotides, the CDR3 is TGTGCCATCAGTGAGTCGGTGGGGGGGAATGAGCAGTTCTTC. As protein: CAISESVGGNEQFF.

This clonotype has only a few counts. This rearrangement joins TRBV15 to TRBJ2-5; tentative D call: TRBD2 (7 bases). The V and J ends lost 7 bases and 4 bases respectively, with 13 bases between them. The CDR3 loop spans 13 amino acids. Per germline, CDR1 LNHNV and CDR2 YYDKDF (reference sequence). CDR3 loop: CATNWGGLETQYF. The CDR3 bases are TGTGCCACCAATTGGGGGGGCTTAGAGACCCAGTACTTC.

The chain carries TRBV5-1 and TRBJ1-2; possible D gene TRBD1, 5 bases. Germline V gene lookup returns CDR1 SGHRS and CDR2 YFSETQ. Trimming removed 4 bases from V and 8 bases from J, with 18 bases in between. The CDR3 has 14 amino acids. CDR3 loop: CASSVEGRSGGYTF. The CDR3 DNA sequence: TGCGCCAGCAGCGTGGAGGGGAGGTCGGGCGGCTACACCTTC.

V and J are TRBV7-8 and TRBJ2-7; D could derive from TRBD1 or TRBD2 (5 bases each). The germline gives CDR1 SGHVS, CDR2 FQNEAQ. There are 14 residues in the CDR3. V was clipped by 4 bases and J by 2 bases, with 12 bases between them. The DNA for the CDR3 is TGTGCCAGCAGCTCCATGAGGGGTCCCTACGAGCAGTACTTC. Encoded protein: CASSSMRGPYEQYF.

This rearrangement joins TRBV6-1 to TRBJ2-7; D not resolved. Trimming took 1 base from V and 10 from J, leaving 8 bases between them. Per germline, CDR1 MNHNS and CDR2 SASEGT. The CDR3 consists of 11 residues. The CDR3 bases are TGTGCCAGCAGTGAAGGGGTATCCCAGTACTTC. Translating it yields CASSEGVSQYF.

This clonotype was seen a few times. The chain links TRBV6-5 to TRBJ1-2, with D maybe TRBD1 (6 bases). The CDR3 is 15 residues long. Germline V gene sequence: CDR1 MNHEY, CDR2 SVGAGI. V lost 7 bases and J 3 bases, leaving 18 bases between the germline ends. The CDR3, as DNA: TGTGCCAGCATCGGAAAACGGGACACCTACTATGGCTACACCTTC. Its protein product is CASIGKRDTYYGYTF.

The chain links TRBV29-1 to TRBJ1-1, with no clear D. Trimming took 4 bases from V and 1 from J, leaving 16 bases between them. The CDR3 consists of 15 residues. Germline V lookup: CDR1 SQVTM, CDR2 ANQGSEA. The CDR3 DNA reads TGCAGCGTTGTCGATAGGGATGGATCGAACACTGAAGCTTTCTTT. Its translation is CSVVDRDGSNTEAFF.

This clonotype was observed a handful of times. This sequence joins TRBV7-2 and TRBJ2-1; maybe TRBD2 (6 bases). The CDR3 has 15 residues. In germline, CDR1 is SGHTA, CDR2 FQGNSA. V was trimmed by 5 bases and J by 7 bases, leaving 18 bases between them. CDR3 DNA sequence: TGTGCCAGCAGCCGACCTGGGACTGCTGGTAATGAGCAGTTCTTC. Amino acids: CASSRPGTAGNEQFF.

This clonotype appeared a single time. This rearrangement joins TRBV5-1 to TRBJ2-1, with 10 nucleotides matching TRBD2. The germline CDR1 and CDR2 sequences are SGHRS and YFSETQ. The CDR3 runs to 16 residues. V lost 0 bases to trimming and J lost 6 bases; unmatched junction nucleotides: 6. The DNA for the CDR3 is TGCGCCAGCAGCTTGGCCCCGGGACTAGCGCGCAATGAGCAGTTCTTC. Its translation is CASSLAPGLARNEQFF.

The chain couples TRBV20-1 to TRBJ2-1, with 12 bases identical to TRBD2. Germline assignment: CDR1 DFQATT and CDR2 SNEGSKA (reference sequence). The CDR3 covers 17 residues. Trimming removed 5 bases from V and 2 bases from J; junction bases left unmatched: 10. CDR3 in DNA: TGCAGTGCTCGGGCGACTAGCGGGGGTGCAGCCTACAATGAGCAGTTCTTC. The encoded protein is CSARATSGGAAYNEQFF.

The chain links TRBV27 to TRBJ2-5; perhaps TRBD1 as D (6 bases). Germline values: CDR1 MNHEY, CDR2 SMNVEV (reference sequence). With 5 bases removed from V and 7 bases from J, the gap between germline ends came to 26 bases. The CDR3 has 17 residues. The CDR3 region is CASSPLFSGQTAGTQYF. CDR3 nucleotide sequence: TGTGCCAGCAGTCCCCTGTTCAGCGGACAGACAGCAGGGACCCAGTACTTC.

A few counts support this clonotype. The chain recombines TRBV27 with TRBJ2-5; the D gene is possibly TRBD1 (6 bases). The germline V gene has CDR1 MNHEY and CDR2 SMNVEV (reference sequence). V dropped 4 bases and J dropped 5 bases, with 20 bases sitting between them. The CDR3 covers 16 residues. In nucleotides, the CDR3 is TGTGCCAGCAGTTCCACAGGGCAGCTCGGTGGGGAGACCCAGTACTTC. It specifies CASSSTGQLGGETQYF.

This rearrangement joins TRBV27 to TRBJ2-7; 7 bases match TRBD1. CDR1 is MNHEY and CDR2 is SMNVEV in the germline V gene (reference sequence). The ends lost 3 bases at V and 0 bases at J; junction bases unmatched: 5. The CDR3 has 15 residues. The CDR3 sequence: CASSFRGSLSYEQYF. The CDR3 nucleotides are TGTGCCAGCAGTTTCAGGGGGTCCCTCTCCTACGAGCAGTACTTC.

The rearrangement joins TRBV7-9 to TRBJ1-2; D uncertain. With 1 base removed from V and 7 bases from J, the gap between germline ends came to 16 bases. Germline loops: CDR1 SEHNR, CDR2 FQNEAQ (reference sequence). This CDR3 has 15 residues. The CDR3 sequence: CASSLGSLQSGGYTF. CDR3 coding DNA: TGTGCCAGCAGCTTAGGGTCACTCCAGTCCGGTGGCTACACCTTC.

The chain combines TRBV7-8 with TRBJ2-7; TRBD2 might be the D (7 bases). The CDR3 sequence is 15 residues long. V was cut by 5 bases and J by 1 base, with 15 bases left in between. Germline CDR1 reads SGHVS; CDR2 reads FQNEAQ. The DNA for the CDR3 is TGTGCCAGCAGCGTCCCAGAGGGGGGGTCCTACGAGCAGTACTTC. It is translated as CASSVPEGGSYEQYF. The complete variable domain, with remaining parts taken from reference TRBV7-8 and TRBJ2-7, reads GAGVSQSPRYKVAKRGQDVALRCDPISGHVSLFWYQQALGQGPEFLTYFQNEAQLDKSGLPSDRFFAERPEGSVSTLKIQRTQQEDSAVYLCASSVPEGGSYEQYFGPGTRLTVT.

V and J are TRBV7-2 and TRBJ1-1; weak D call: TRBD1 (6 bases). Trimming removed 5 bases from V and 5 bases from J, with 18 bases in between. CDR1 and CDR2 from the germline V gene are SGHTA and FQGNSA. The CDR3 consists of 15 residues. CDR3 nucleotide sequence: TGTGCCAGCAGCCACCTAGACAGGTTCCCAACTGAAGCTTTCTTT. It encodes CASSHLDRFPTEAFF.